This T cell receptor (beta chain) was documented in a study of neurological immune-mediated disorders. This clonotype was counted a single time. A read error may account for a junction end that differs from germline. The CDR3 is 13 residues long. The germline gives CDR1 KGHSH, CDR2 LQKENI. TCRdb analysed the 5' RACE reads with MiXCR anew, one entry per CDR3 protein. The sample has about 45,000 distinct CDR3 sequences, approximately 21% seen once; the top ten hold about 4.5%. Time point described: technical triplicate 3. The sequencing sample was made of PBMCs. This chain uses TRBV18 with TRBJ2-7; D perhaps matches TRBD1 (6 bases). The clonotype was recovered from a man aged 55 to 70 with HTLV-1-associated myelopathy (HAM/TSP). The CDR3 is CANSQGTSYEQYF. The CDR3 DNA reads TGTGCCAACTCACAGGGAACCTCCTACGAGCAGTACTTC.